The entry below describes one TCR beta chain. The V and J ends lost 0 bases and 2 bases, in that order; junction bases with no gene match: 1. This CDR3 comprises 14 residues. Germline V CDR1 and CDR2: SGHRS, YFSETQ. This record comes from a study of OX40 agonist ivuxolimab in advanced cancers. This table comes from immunoSEQ multiplex PCR, and its TCRdb copy is limited to in-frame clones, with some not included. The sample consists of tens of thousands of clones, about 89% of them appearing once. This sequence originates from an adult with an advanced solid tumor such as melanoma, head and neck, liver or kidney cancer. Material: CD4+ or CD8+ T cells sorted from blood, obtained in a trial of the OX40 agonist ivuxolimab. The chain couples TRBV5-1 to TRBJ1-2, with 7 bases matching TRBD1. CDR3: CASSLGDSNYGYTF. The CDR3 nucleotides read TGCGCCAGCAGCTTGGGGGACAGCAACTATGGCTACACCTTC.